These 19 T cell receptor delta chains came from one sample sequenced in a study of Vδ1+ human thymocytes. Findings of the study overall: Highly polyclonal TRG and TRD repertoires with Gaussian CDR3 length distributions appeared in thymus.

Extracted RNA was reverse transcribed into cDNA. The CDR3 regions were amplified by multiplex PCR from V-gene primers to a constant-region primer. TCRdb re-identified clones in the multiplex PCR reads via CATT. The sample records tens of thousands of delta-chain clones, around 7.9% being singletons. The antigens for these receptors are not known. Sequencing was carried out using Vdelta1+ gamma-delta thymocytes from the thymus. Subset: FACS-sorted CD3+ TCRalphabeta- TCRVdelta1+ TCRVdelta2- thymocytes. Source of these receptors: a child less than two years old who had congenital heart surgery.

This clone showed up just a few times. This chain joins TRDV1 and TRDJ1, with 10 nucleotides matching TRDD3. There are 16 residues in the CDR3. With 7 bases clipped from V and 2 bases from J, the junction kept 10 bases outside the gene matches. CDR1 is TSWWSYY, CDR2 QGS, per germline. Here the CDR3 reads CALVGPTGGFTDKLIF. The CDR3 DNA reads as TGTGCTCTTGTTGGCCCTACTGGGGGATTTACCGATAAACTCATCTTT.

The chain carries TRDV1 and TRDJ1; a weak D match, TRDD2 (5 bases). Trimming took off 5 bases at V and 3 bases at J, with 22 bases between the two ends. In germline, CDR1 is TSWWSYY, CDR2 QGS. The CDR3 has 17 amino acids. This chain's CDR3 is CALGTTGLRRISDKLIF. Written as DNA, the CDR3 is TGTGCTCTTGGGACTACAGGCCTTCGAAGGATTTCCGATAAACTCATCTTT.

The sample holds a few counts of this clone. This chain joins TRDV1 and TRDJ1; TRDD3 agrees at 8 bases. The CDR3 extends over 18 amino acids. Per the germline V gene, CDR1 is TSWWSYY and CDR2 is QGS. V was pared by 1 base and J by 7 bases, with 17 bases of the junction left unmatched. The CDR3 DNA sequence: TGTGCTCTTGGGGAACCCAAATTTCCTGTTTCACTGGGGGCTAAACTCATCTTT. Amino acids: CALGEPKFPVSLGAKLIF.

This clone was counted a few times. The genes are TRDV1 and TRDJ1, with 9 bases that match TRDD3. The CDR3 sequence is 27 residues long. Germline CDR1 is TSWWSYY and CDR2 is QGS. Trimming at V came to 2 bases and at J to 0 bases, leaving 37 bases not matched to a gene. The CDR3: CALGEVCSKIKLRLSTCWGIYTDKLIF. Here the CDR3 DNA reads TGTGCTCTTGGGGAAGTATGCTCTAAAATAAAACTACGATTGTCAACATGCTGGGGGATCTACACCGATAAACTCATCTTT.

The chain links TRDV1 to TRDJ1, with 13 bases identical to TRDD3. Germline lookup yields CDR1 TSWWSYY and CDR2 QGS. The CDR3 runs 21 residues. J gave up 4 bases and V 2 bases, and 19 bases lay outside the gene matches. This CDR3 is CALGENIQCTGGYASIDKLIF. The DNA for the CDR3 is TGTGCTCTTGGGGAAAACATACAGTGTACTGGGGGATACGCGAGTATCGATAAACTCATCTTT.

This clone has only a few counts. The chain is built from TRDV1 and TRDJ1; D perhaps matches TRDD2 (6 bases). CDR3 length: 20 amino acids. V lost 1 base to trimming and J lost 0 bases, with 24 bases between them. The germline V gene has CDR1 TSWWSYY and CDR2 QGS. The CDR3 loop is CALGERASYAYSQYTDKLIF. The CDR3 nucleotides read TGTGCTCTTGGGGAACGGGCATCCTACGCCTACTCGCAGTACACCGATAAACTCATCTTT.

The V call is TRDV1, the J call TRDJ1, with TRDD3 as a possible D gene (5 bases). The CDR3 consists of 20 residues. Trimming left V 5 bases short and J 0 bases short, with 28 bases between. The germline gives CDR1 TSWWSYY, CDR2 QGS. The CDR3 region is CALGKDPSVGVSGYTDKLIF. The CDR3 DNA reads as TGTGCTCTTGGGAAGGACCCCTCGGTAGGGGTGTCGGGATACACCGATAAACTCATCTTT.

This clone came up a few times. J is TRDJ1 and V is TRDV1; 12 positions match TRDD3. Germline trimming cut 1 base from V and 3 bases from J; bases unmatched to any gene: 18. CDR1 and CDR2 from the germline V gene are TSWWSYY and QGS. The CDR3 consists of 21 residues. Here the CDR3 reads CALGEPKAFQPGGYVADKLIF. Written as DNA, the CDR3 is TGTGCTCTTGGGGAACCGAAGGCCTTCCAGCCTGGGGGATACGTCGCCGATAAACTCATCTTT.

This chain joins TRDV1 and TRDJ1, with 8 bases lining up with TRDD3. The CDR3 has 18 amino acids. Trimming removed 0 bases from V and 11 bases from J; junction bases left unmatched: 20. From germline, CDR1 is TSWWSYY and CDR2 QGS. The CDR3 protein is CALGELEQGYATTYGLIF. The CDR3 DNA is TGTGCTCTTGGGGAACTGGAGCAGGGATACGCGACTACCTATGGGCTCATCTTT.

This clone was observed a handful of times. The chain couples TRDV1 to TRDJ1; TRDD3 matches at 9 bases. Per germline, CDR1 TSWWSYY and CDR2 QGS. CDR3 length: 21 residues. The V segment lost 6 bases and the J segment 0 bases; nucleotides outside the gene matches: 23. Written as DNA, the CDR3 is TGTGCTCTTGGACCCCCTACGGCGTACTGGGGGACTCCCACTAACACCGATAAACTCATCTTT. Amino acid sequence: CALGPPTAYWGTPTNTDKLIF.

The V call is TRDV1, the J call TRDJ1, with D possibly TRDD2 on 5 matching bases. V was clipped by 0 bases and J by 0 bases, with 32 bases between them. The CDR3 is made up of 23 amino acids. The V gene's germline CDR1 is TSWWSYY and CDR2 QGS. Here the CDR3 reads CALGELCSESNPIPRVYTDKLIF. As DNA, the CDR3 is TGTGCTCTTGGGGAACTTTGTTCGGAGTCAAATCCTATTCCTCGGGTGTACACCGATAAACTCATCTTT.

This clone was detected a few times. V gene TRDV1 combines with J gene TRDJ1; D possibly corresponds to TRDD3 (6 bases). CDR3 size: 16 residues. From germline, CDR1 is TSWWSYY and CDR2 QGS. The V and J ends lost 7 bases and 0 bases respectively, with 18 bases between them. CDR3 region: CALAYRRILYTDKLIF. In nucleotides, the CDR3 is TGTGCTCTTGCCTACCGAAGGATACTGTACACCGATAAACTCATCTTT.

This chain uses TRDV1 with TRDJ1, with TRDD3 as a possible D gene (6 bases). This CDR3 contains 17 residues. V lost 1 base, J lost 2 bases, and 17 bases lay in between. Looked up from germline, CDR1 is TSWWSYY and CDR2 is QGS. CDR3 in amino acids: CALGEQVGIRSTDKLIF. CDR3 nucleotides: TGTGCTCTTGGGGAACAAGTCGGGATAAGGTCGACCGATAAACTCATCTTT.

A few counts support this clone. The chain links TRDV1 to TRDJ1; TRDD3 agrees at 7 bases. The CDR3 has 20 residues. V trimming: 0 bases; J trimming: 10 bases; junction bases outside the gene matches: 26. From germline, CDR1 is TSWWSYY and CDR2 QGS. The CDR3, as DNA: TGTGCTCTTGGGGAACTAGGCCCATTTCCCCCGGGGGATCGAGATGTTTTACTCATCTTT. This codes for CALGELGPFPPGDRDVLLIF.

This clone was detected a few times. This chain uses TRAV29/DV5 with TRDJ1, with 13 bases matching TRDD3. V lost 0 bases and J lost 0; bases outside the gene matches: 29. CDR1 is NSMFDY and CDR2 is ISSIKDK in the germline V gene. The CDR3 consists of 25 residues. This chain's CDR3 is CAASVYPFTFDFHTGGYVYTDKLIF. CDR3 coding DNA: TGTGCAGCAAGCGTGTACCCATTTACCTTCGATTTCCACACTGGGGGATACGTCTACACCGATAAACTCATCTTT. The full variable domain, rest sourced from reference TRAV29/DV5 and TRDJ1, is DQQVKQNSPSLSVQEGRISILNCDYTNSMFDYFLWYKKYPAEGPTFLISISSIKDKNEDGRFTVFLNKSAKHLSLHIVPSQPGDSAVYFCAASVYPFTFDFHTGGYVYTDKLIFGKGTRVTVEP.

The rearrangement uses TRDV1 and TRDJ1; D uncertain. This CDR3 has 16 residues. Germline CDR1 reads TSWWSYY; CDR2 reads QGS. Trimming pared 0 bases from V and 0 bases from J, leaving 11 bases between. CDR3 in amino acids: CALGELSISYTDKLIF. DNA for the CDR3: TGTGCTCTTGGGGAACTCTCTATTTCATACACCGATAAACTCATCTTT.

This clone was detected only a few times. The rearrangement uses TRDV1 and TRDJ1; 8 bases are shared with TRDD3. This CDR3 region has 19 residues. Germline lookup yields CDR1 TSWWSYY and CDR2 QGS. Trimming at V came to 1 base and at J to 2 bases, leaving 15 bases not matched to a gene. In nucleotides, the CDR3 is TGTGCTCTTGGGGAACGGCGACGTTCGGGATACGGGTGGACCGATAAACTCATCTTT. It codes for CALGERRRSGYGWTDKLIF.

The genes are TRDV3 and TRDJ2, with D unclear. Germline V gene sequence: CDR1 TVYSNPD, CDR2 GDNSRS (reference sequence). V was shortened by 2 bases and J by 3 bases, with 10 bases between the two germline ends. The CDR3 runs to 13 residues. The CDR3 nucleotides are TGTGCCTTTCCGGATCTTCTGACAGCACAACTCTTCTTT. The encoded protein is CAFPDLLTAQLFF.

This clone came up a few times. The chain carries TRDV1 and TRDJ2, with TRDD3 identical over 8 bases. Trimming took 1 base from V and 6 from J; bases not matched to a gene: 13. CDR1 TSWWSYY and CDR2 QGS come from the germline V gene. The CDR3 runs to 18 residues. CDR3 sequence (DNA): TGTGCTCTTGGGGAACCAGGGGGACTGGGGGGCCCCGCAGCACAACTCTTCTTT. It is translated as CALGEPGGLGGPAAQLFF.